The clone carrying this TCR beta chain was picked up a small number of times. Its antigen is not known. The beta constant-region primer was an equimolar mix of two oligonucleotides covering TRBC1 and TRBC2. The ligated cDNA underwent four PCR rounds using SP2 and nested alpha and beta constant-region primers. TCRdb analysed the UMI-ligation and nested PCR reads with MiXCR anew, one entry per CDR3 protein. The data hold roughly 100,000 distinct CDR3 sequences, with approximately 10% observed a single time. CD4+ T cell IFNgamma after overnight CMV lysate exposure gave donor CMV status. Cells stained for CD3, CD4, CD8, CD45RA, CD27 and viability were sorted into four CD45RA/CD27 subsets. The CDR3 spans 13 residues. V was cut by 3 bases and J by 1 base, with 4 bases left in between. Germline CDR1 is SQVTM and CDR2 is ANQGSEA. The sample belongs to a study of naive and memory T cell subsets. The study's findings and limits: From naive to CM, EM and EMRA, diversity decreased and Gini increased. Possibly reflecting memory cells re-expressing CD45RA, a few larger clonotypes occurred in naive repertoires, especially CD8.

Sequencing used naive CD4+ T cells from blood. This clonotype was sampled from a human donor in good health. V and J are TRBV29-1 and TRBJ2-6; no clear D. CDR3 bases: TGCAGCGTTGAGGGGTCTGGGGCCAACGTCCTGACTTTC. It codes for CSVEGSGANVLTF.